The text below deals with one T cell receptor beta chain. Its antigen remains unidentified. Sequencing of TCR beta drew on CD8+ and CD4+ T cells from blood. These data are taken from a study of CD8 T cells in Susac syndrome. Study-wide results and limits: A relatively small number of individuals underwent TCR sequencing and HLA analysis.

Random hexamers were used to reverse transcribe the RNA input (roughly 0.5 to 1 ug). Coverage of TCR beta CDR3 amplification by immunoSEQ multiplex PCR extended to 54 Vbeta and 13 Jbeta. A single record per CDR3 protein comes from TCRdb applying MiXCR to the immunoSEQ multiplex PCR reads. Of approximately 200,000 distinct CDR3 sequences in the sample, 85% to 95% were seen once. The CDR3 contains 13 residues. V shed 6 bases, J shed 2 bases, and the junction held 4 bases outside the gene matches. Looked up from germline, CDR1 is SQVTM and CDR2 is ANQGSEA. This TCR was sampled from a human donor with multiple sclerosis. V and J are TRBV29-1 and TRBJ1-5; TRBD1 aligns across 7 bases. The sequenced sample consisted of CD4+ T cells from PBMCs. The DNA of the CDR3 is TGCAGCGTGGGGGACAGAGGCAATCAGCCCCAGCATTTT. Translated: CSVGDRGNQPQHF.